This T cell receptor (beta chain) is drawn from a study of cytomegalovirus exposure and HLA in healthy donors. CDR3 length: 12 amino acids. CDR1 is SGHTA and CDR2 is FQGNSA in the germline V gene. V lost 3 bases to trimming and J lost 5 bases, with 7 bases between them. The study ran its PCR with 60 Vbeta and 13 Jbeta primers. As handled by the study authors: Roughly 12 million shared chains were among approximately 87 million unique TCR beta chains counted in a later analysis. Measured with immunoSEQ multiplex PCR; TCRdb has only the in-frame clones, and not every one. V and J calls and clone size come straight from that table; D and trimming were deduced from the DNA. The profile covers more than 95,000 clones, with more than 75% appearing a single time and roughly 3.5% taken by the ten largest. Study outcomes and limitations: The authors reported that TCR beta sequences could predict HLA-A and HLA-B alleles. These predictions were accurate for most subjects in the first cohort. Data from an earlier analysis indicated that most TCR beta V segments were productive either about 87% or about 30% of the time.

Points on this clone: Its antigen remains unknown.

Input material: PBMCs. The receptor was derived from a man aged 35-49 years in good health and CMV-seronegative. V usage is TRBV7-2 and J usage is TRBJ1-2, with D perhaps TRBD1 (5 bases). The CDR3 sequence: CASSLTDYGYTF. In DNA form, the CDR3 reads TGTGCCAGCAGCTTGACAGATTATGGCTACACCTTC.